The 9 T cell receptor beta chains below come from one sample, sequenced in a study of T cell responses to AZD1222 COVID-19 vaccine. Generated by immunoSEQ multiplex PCR, the TCRdb table keeps only in-frame clones and is missing some. The profile shows approximately 150,000 clones, 91% of them singletons. Sequenced here: peripheral blood, sampled on day 0 of AZD1222 vaccination. These receptors originate from an adult in good health.

The chain recombines TRBV7-3 with TRBJ1-5; 7 positions match TRBD1. J was trimmed by 8 bases and V by 0 bases; bases with no gene match: 7. Germline V gene lookup returns CDR1 SGHTA and CDR2 FQGTGA. The CDR3 contains 15 residues. The DNA for the CDR3 is TGTGCCAGCAGCTTAACGGGACAGCCAGGGGAGCCCCAGCATTTT. Its translation: CASSLTGQPGEPQHF.

The chain couples TRBV4-2 to TRBJ2-5; the match to TRBD2 covers 7 bases. The ends lost 0 bases at V and 4 bases at J; junction bases unmatched: 2. The CDR3 runs to 14 residues. Germline lookup yields CDR1 LGHNA and CDR2 YNFKEQ. The CDR3 coding sequence is TGTGCCAGCAGCCAAGAGTTAGCGGGAGAGACCCAGTACTTC. Amino acid sequence: CASSQELAGETQYF.

The CDR3 spells CASSLIRTANTGELFF. In DNA, the CDR3 is TGTGCCAGCAGCTTAATCAGGACAGCGAACACCGGGGAGCTGTTTTTT. The chain is built from TRBV7-3 and TRBJ2-2; TRBD1 might be the D (6 bases). V was trimmed by 1 base and J by 0 bases, leaving 9 bases between them. The CDR3 has 16 residues. The germline gives CDR1 SGHTA, CDR2 FQGTGA.

The CDR3 DNA reads TGTGCCAGCAGCGCCTATCCAACGGCCCCTACGGGCTATGGCTACACCTTC. The encoded protein is CASSAYPTAPTGYGYTF. The rearrangement joins TRBV6-2 or TRBV6-3 to TRBJ1-2, with D hard to call. The germline V gene encodes CDR1 MNHEY and CDR2 SVGEGT. The CDR3 sequence is 17 residues long. V was cut by 6 bases and J by 4 bases, with 24 bases left in between.

The table lists this clone with a count of one. The chain couples TRBV11-3 to TRBJ2-1; perhaps D is TRBD1 or TRBD2 (5 bases each). Germline CDR1 reads SGHNT; CDR2 reads YENEEA. This CDR3 contains 17 residues. The V gene lost 5 bases and the J gene lost 5 bases, with 22 bases spanning the gap. The DNA of the CDR3 is TGTGCCAGCAGCCGCAGGGTCCGGACCCGGGGTAACAATGAGCAGTTCTTC. It encodes CASSRRVRTRGNNEQFF.

J is TRBJ2-7 and V is TRBV27; 15 bases align to TRBD2. CDR3 size: 17 residues. J gave up 7 bases and V 3 bases, and 10 bases lay outside the gene matches. CDR1 is MNHEY, CDR2 SMNVEV, per germline (reference sequence). The CDR3 protein is CASSLKPGLAGGGEQYF. CDR3 sequence (DNA): TGTGCCAGCAGTTTGAAACCCGGACTAGCGGGAGGGGGAGAGCAGTACTTC.

As regards this clone: One end of the junction does not line up with germline, which may come from a read error. This chain joins TRBV28 and TRBJ1-2; D remains unclear. Germline assignment: CDR1 MDHEN and CDR2 SYDVKM. There are 13 residues in the CDR3. CDR3 residues: CASSFRANYGHTF. CDR3 sequence (DNA): TGTGCCAGCAGTTTTAGGGCTAACTATGGCCACACCTTC.

The chain links TRBV14 to TRBJ1-1, with D perhaps matching TRBD1 (6 bases). The length of the CDR3 is 15 residues. V lost 5 bases to trimming and J lost 4 bases, with 17 bases between them. CDR1 is SGHDN and CDR2 is FVKESK in the germline V gene. This CDR3 reads CASSSYRDRSTEAFF. CDR3 in DNA: TGTGCCAGCAGCTCTTACAGGGACCGCAGCACTGAAGCTTTCTTT.

The chain links TRBV28 to TRBJ2-7, with 8 bases that match TRBD2. With 7 bases clipped from V and 2 bases from J, the junction kept 7 bases outside the gene matches. Looked up from germline, CDR1 is MDHEN and CDR2 is SYDVKM. The length of the CDR3 is 14 residues. The CDR3 protein is CASKSSGSTYEQYF. CDR3 sequence (DNA): TGTGCCAGCAAGTCTAGCGGGTCTACCTACGAGCAGTACTTC.